This T cell receptor (beta chain) appears in the sequencing data of a study of shared clonotypes between healthy human individuals. Study context: Three CD4 naive, three CD4 memory, two CD8 naive and one CD8 memory plate were used per donor.

Sequencing used immunoSEQ multiplex PCR; TCRdb keeps in-frame clones, though not all of them. The sample lists 450,000 to 700,000 clones; 95% were seen once. Terminally differentiated effector memory CD45RA+ cells were excluded by CCR7 positive selection of CD45RO-negative cells. This CDR3 is 14 amino acids long. Germline-derived CDR1 and CDR2 are SGHRS and YFSETQ. Trimming removed 4 bases at V and 2 bases at J, with 10 bases between. The sample comprised naive CD8+ T cells sorted from blood. V and J are TRBV5-1 and TRBJ1-5; D uncertain. The clonotype comes from a woman aged 30 to 39 in good health. CDR3 bases: TGCGCCAGCAGCCCTTTCGGGGGCAATCAGCCCCAGCATTTT. Translated, it gives CASSPFGGNQPQHF.